This T cell receptor (beta chain) was observed in a study of monozygotic twins with cystic fibrosis. V lost 4 bases, J lost 7 bases, and 8 bases lay in between. The CDR3 extends over 11 amino acids. Looked up from germline, CDR1 is GTSNPN and CDR2 is SVGIG (reference sequence). Regarding the study as a whole: In 13 of 16 pairs, V gene usage was closest to the co-twin's. The repertoire was suggested to be naive-dominated, clonality median approximately 0.0098. Age, concordance and disease severity did not associate with shared CDR3 numbers.

Only in-frame clones appear in the TCRdb table, and some are missing; sequencing was by immunoSEQ multiplex PCR. The sample consists of 20,000 to 30,000 clones, roughly nine tenths of them appearing once. Turning to this clone: Antigen specificity is unknown.

Sample: blood. The clonotype was recovered from a girl aged 2-15 years with cystic fibrosis. The gene calls are TRBV30 and TRBJ2-1; D unresolved. CDR3: CAWNSLNEQFF. CDR3 sequence (DNA): TGTGCCTGGAATTCATTAAATGAGCAGTTCTTC. Filled out from reference TRBV30 and TRBJ2-1, the complete variable domain reads SQTIHQWPATLVQPVGSPLSLECTVEGTSNPNLYWYRQAAGRGLQLLFYSVGIGQISSEVPQNLSASRPQDRQFILSSKKLLLSDSGFYLCAWNSLNEQFFGPGTRLTVL.